Shown below are 3 T cell receptor beta chains from a single sample sequenced in a study of beta chain features in type 1 diabetes. cDNA synthesis used the whole RNA isolate, giving expressed TCRB sequences. Generated by immunoSEQ multiplex PCR, the TCRdb table keeps only in-frame clones and is missing some. The sample comprises under 950,000 clones, 17% of which are singletons, and about 0.02% rests with the top ten. The sample comprised naive CD4+ T cells from blood. The receptors come from a young woman in good health.

The gene calls are TRBV28 and TRBJ2-2, with 8 nucleotides matching TRBD2. V lost 6 bases and J lost 1; bases outside the gene matches: 4. This CDR3 has 15 amino acids. Germline CDR1 reads MDHEN; CDR2 reads SYDVKM. The CDR3 nucleotides read TGTGCCAGCAGATCCACTAGCGGGAACACCGGGGAGCTGTTTTTT. Protein sequence: CASRSTSGNTGELFF.

This clone was observed a handful of times. The chain uses TRBV19 and TRBJ2-7; 9 positions match TRBD2. V gave up 5 bases and J gave up 4 bases; unmatched junction bases: 12. Germline V gene lookup returns CDR1 LNHDA and CDR2 SQIVND (reference sequence). The CDR3 loop spans 16 amino acids. The CDR3 is CASSAVRAGGLYEQYF. CDR3 DNA sequence: TGTGCCAGTAGTGCCGTTAGAGCGGGAGGCCTGTACGAGCAGTACTTC.

This clone appeared a few times. The chain links TRBV5-6 to TRBJ1-2; 8 bases agree with TRBD1. Trimming took 2 bases from V and 4 from J; bases not matched to a gene: 10. Germline assignment: CDR1 SGHDT and CDR2 YYEEEE. The CDR3 is 16 amino acids. CDR3 DNA: TGTGCCAGCAGCTTCCAGCAGGGGGCTCGCGGCTATGGCTACACCTTC. Translated: CASSFQQGARGYGYTF. Supplemented by reference TRBV5-6 and TRBJ1-2, the full variable domain reads DAGVTQSPTHLIKTRGQQVTLRCSPKSGHDTVSWYQQALGQGPQFIFQYYEEEERQRGNFPDRFSGHQFPNYSSELNVNALLLGDSALYLCASSFQQGARGYGYTFGSGTRLTVV.